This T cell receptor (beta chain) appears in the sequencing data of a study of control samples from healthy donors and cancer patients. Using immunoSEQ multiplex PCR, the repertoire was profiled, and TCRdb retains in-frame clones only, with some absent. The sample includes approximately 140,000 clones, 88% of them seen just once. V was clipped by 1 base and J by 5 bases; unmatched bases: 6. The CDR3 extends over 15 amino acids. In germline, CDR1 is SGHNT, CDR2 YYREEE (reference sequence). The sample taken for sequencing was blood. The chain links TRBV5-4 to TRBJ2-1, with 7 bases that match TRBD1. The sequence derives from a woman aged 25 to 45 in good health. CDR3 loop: CASSLWDREDNEQFF. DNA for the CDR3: TGTGCCAGCAGCTTGTGGGACAGAGAGGACAATGAGCAGTTCTTC. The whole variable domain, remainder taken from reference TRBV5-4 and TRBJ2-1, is ETGVTQSPTHLIKTRGQQVTLRCSSQSGHNTVSWYQQALGQGPQFIFQYYREEENGRGNFPPRFSGLQFPNYSSELNVNALELDDSALYLCASSLWDREDNEQFFGPGTRLTVL.